This TCR beta chain emerged from a study of PD-1 blockade in classical Hodgkin lymphoma. Findings of the study overall: The study reported lower baseline TCR diversity in newly diagnosed patients than in healthy donors.

Comments on this clone: Its antigen is not identified.

Every patient relapsed after autologous stem cell transplantation, and brentuximab vedotin exposure varied. V dropped 0 bases and J dropped 3 bases, with 2 bases sitting between them. CDR3 length equals 13 residues. CDR1 is SNHLY, CDR2 FYNNEI, per germline. This table comes from immunoSEQ multiplex PCR, and its TCRdb copy is limited to in-frame clones, with some not included. Of 57,000 or so clones detected, approximately 89% appear once; the ten largest clones hold under 15%. This chain links TRBV2 with TRBJ2-2; D not resolved. The sample here was peripheral blood mononuclear cells (PBMCs), taken at baseline. The sequence was obtained from a human donor with classical Hodgkin lymphoma. The CDR3 bases are TGTGCCAGCAGTGAAGCCGACACCGGGGAGCTGTTTTTT. The encoded protein is CASSEADTGELFF. The whole variable domain, remainder taken from reference TRBV2 and TRBJ2-2, is EPEVTQTPSHQVTQMGQEVILRCVPISNHLYFYWYRQILGQKVEFLVSFYNNEISEKSEIFDDQFSVERPDGSNFTLKIRSTKLEDSAMYFCASSEADTGELFFGEGSRLTVL.